These 20 T cell receptor beta chains share one sample of origin, sequenced in a study of OX40 agonist ivuxolimab in advanced cancers. Profiled with immunoSEQ multiplex PCR; TCRdb holds only in-frame clones, not every one. The sample contains about 59,000 clones, 84% of which appear only once. Material: CD4+ or CD8+ T cells sorted from blood, obtained in a trial of the OX40 agonist ivuxolimab. The receptors derive from an adult with an advanced solid tumor such as melanoma, head and neck, liver or kidney cancer.

The chain joins TRBV19 to TRBJ2-1; 8 nucleotides line up with TRBD2. Germline values: CDR1 LNHDA, CDR2 SQIVND (reference sequence). This CDR3 is built from 14 residues. Trimming cost V 9 bases and J 7 bases; bases outside gene matches: 11. CDR3: CASRSGGPGNEQFF. As DNA, the CDR3 is TGTGCCAGCCGATCGGGGGGGCCGGGGAATGAGCAGTTCTTC.

The chain recombines TRBV5-1 with TRBJ2-3; the D is unclear. The CDR3 contains 13 residues. The germline V gene has CDR1 SGHRS and CDR2 YFSETQ. Trimming left V 2 bases short and J 5 bases short, with 9 bases between. Here the CDR3 DNA reads TGCGCCAGCAGCTTCCCCCAGGAAGATACGCAGTATTTT. Protein: CASSFPQEDTQYF. The variable domain in full, completed from reference TRBV5-1 and TRBJ2-3, reads KAGVTQTPRYLIKTRGQQVTLSCSPISGHRSVSWYQQTPGQGLQFLFEYFSETQRNKGNFPGRFSGRQFSNSRSEMNVSTLELGDSALYLCASSFPQEDTQYFGPGTRLTVL.

This clone showed up just a few times. The chain employs TRBV7-2 and TRBJ1-6; weak D call: TRBD1 (5 bases). This CDR3 is built from 13 residues. The germline CDR1 and CDR2 sequences are SGHTA and FQGNSA. V was shortened by 5 bases and J by 7 bases, with 9 bases between the two germline ends. CDR3 protein: CASSPRANSPLHF. The CDR3, as DNA: TGTGCCAGCAGCCCCAGGGCCAATTCACCCCTCCACTTT.

This chain connects TRBV18 to TRBJ2-7; perhaps TRBD2 as D (6 bases). Trimming cost V 6 bases and J 7 bases, with 19 bases left between them. The CDR3 extends over 14 amino acids. Germline V gene sequence: CDR1 KGHSH, CDR2 LQKENI. CDR3 protein: CASSSSSGGNEQYF. CDR3 in DNA: TGTGCCAGCTCCTCGTCCTCAGGAGGGAATGAGCAGTACTTC.

The sample holds one count of this clone. The CDR3 bases are TGCGCCAGCAGCCGCGGGGAGGTAGCCGGGGAGCTGTTTTTT. Its protein product is CASSRGEVAGELFF. This chain joins TRBV4-1 and TRBJ2-2; TRBD2 might be the D (6 bases). CDR1 is MGHRA and CDR2 is YSYEKL in the germline V gene. V shed 4 bases and J shed 6 bases, with 12 bases lying between them. There are 14 residues in the CDR3.

Only a few counts were recorded for this clone. The chain carries TRBV27 and TRBJ1-4; D unclear. The CDR3 spans 11 residues. Per germline, CDR1 MNHEY and CDR2 SMNVEV (reference sequence). V lost 5 bases and J 8 bases, leaving 6 bases between the germline ends. DNA of the CDR3: TGTGCCAGCAGTAACCTCGAAAAACTGTTTTTT. It encodes CASSNLEKLFF.

The rearrangement joins TRBV29-1 to TRBJ2-5, with TRBD1 identical over 8 bases. Germline trimming cut 2 bases from V and 7 bases from J; bases unmatched to any gene: 6. The CDR3 runs to 13 residues. In germline, CDR1 is SQVTM, CDR2 ANQGSEA. In nucleotides, the CDR3 is TGCAGCGTTGAACAGGGGGCTGGGGGGACCCAGTACTTC. It is translated as CSVEQGAGGTQYF.

The chain combines TRBV7-2 with TRBJ1-5; D gene unclear. Per the germline V gene, CDR1 is SGHTA and CDR2 is FQGNSA. This CDR3 has 13 residues. V was cut by 2 bases and J by 6 bases, with 8 bases left in between. CDR3 in amino acids: CASSLSGFQPQHF. Here the CDR3 DNA reads TGTGCCAGCAGCTTATCGGGGTTTCAGCCCCAGCATTTT.

J is TRBJ1-5 and V is TRBV2; no clear D. The germline gives CDR1 SNHLY, CDR2 FYNNEI. V was pared by 3 bases and J by 6 bases, with 9 bases between. This CDR3 region has 13 residues. CDR3 DNA: TGTGCCAGCAGTGACAATCAGCGTCAGCCCCAGCATTTT. Its translation is CASSDNQRQPQHF.

The sample holds one count of this clone. The chain recombines TRBV28 with TRBJ2-5; D possibly corresponds to TRBD1 (5 bases). The CDR3 loop spans 12 amino acids. V lost 2 bases, J lost 4 bases, and 5 bases lay in between. Per the germline V gene, CDR1 is MDHEN and CDR2 is SYDVKM. This chain's CDR3 is CASSLQGETQYF. DNA for the CDR3: TGTGCCAGCAGTTTACAGGGAGAGACCCAGTACTTC.

The chain combines TRBV7-3 with TRBJ2-5; 10 nucleotides align to TRBD1. The DNA matches TRBJ2-7 better at its end, which makes the J call doubtful. Germline-derived CDR1 and CDR2 are SGHTA and FQGTGA. The CDR3 loop spans 15 amino acids. DNA of the CDR3: TGTGCCAGCAGCGATCCGGGACAGGGGCGCGGCGAGCAGTACTTC. Amino acids: CASSDPGQGRGEQYF.

CDR3 nucleotides: TGTGCCAGTAATGACGGGGGGAACACAGATACGCAGTATTTT. Translated: CASNDGGNTDTQYF. The chain has TRBV19 and TRBJ2-3; 7 bases line up with TRBD2. V lost 7 bases to trimming and J lost 2 bases; unmatched junction nucleotides: 6. This CDR3 has 14 residues. Germline V gene data show CDR1 as LNHDA and CDR2 as SQIVND (reference sequence).

The chain couples TRBV2 to TRBJ2-3, with TRBD1 identical over 10 bases. The CDR3 spans 14 residues. V gave up 8 bases and J gave up 4 bases; unmatched junction bases: 6. Germline lookup yields CDR1 SNHLY and CDR2 FYNNEI. The CDR3 reads CASGPGTGADTQYF. The CDR3 nucleotides read TGTGCCAGCGGGCCCGGGACAGGGGCAGATACGCAGTATTTT.

To note about this clone: Mismatch with germline at one junction end may stem from a read error. The chain has TRBV29-1 and TRBJ2-2, with D perhaps assigned TRBD1 or TRBD2 (6 bases each). The CDR3 is 14 amino acids. The V gene's germline CDR1 is SQVTM and CDR2 ANQGSEA. CDR3 protein: CSVDGGLNAGELFF. CDR3 bases: TGCAGCGTTGATGGGGGGCTGAACGCCGGGGAGCTGTTTTTT.

The chain employs TRBV9 and TRBJ1-3; D remains ambiguous. V was cut by 4 bases and J by 4 bases, with 6 bases left in between. CDR1 is SGDLS, CDR2 YYNGEE, per germline. The CDR3 runs 12 residues. CDR3 loop: CASSFGGNTIYF. The CDR3 nucleotides are TGTGCCAGCAGCTTCGGGGGAAACACCATATATTTT.

This rearrangement joins TRBV7-8 to TRBJ1-3; D perhaps matches TRBD1 (5 bases). This CDR3 is 16 amino acids long. Trimming took 4 bases from V and 4 from J, leaving 17 bases between them. Germline-derived CDR1 and CDR2 are SGHVS and FQNEAQ. The CDR3 DNA reads TGTGCCAGCAGCTACGTATCCCAGGGAGACGGAAACACCATATATTTT. This codes for CASSYVSQGDGNTIYF. The entire variable domain, with the rest obtained from reference TRBV7-8 and TRBJ1-3, is as follows: GAGVSQSPRYKVAKRGQDVALRCDPISGHVSLFWYQQALGQGPEFLTYFQNEAQLDKSGLPSDRFFAERPEGSVSTLKIQRTQQEDSAVYLCASSYVSQGDGNTIYFGEGSWLTVV.

J is TRBJ1-1 and V is TRBV19; 9 nucleotides agree with TRBD1. The CDR3 contains 15 residues. The germline CDR1 and CDR2 sequences are LNHDA and SQIVND (reference sequence). V dropped 5 bases and J dropped 6; count of bases not matched to a gene: 10. The CDR3 region is CASSPRTGESPEAFF. The CDR3 DNA reads TGTGCCAGTAGTCCCCGGACAGGGGAGTCTCCTGAAGCTTTCTTT.

The chain carries TRBV2 and TRBJ2-1, with TRBD1 identical over 9 bases. The CDR3 runs to 14 residues. Germline V gives CDR1 SNHLY, CDR2 FYNNEI. Trimming at V came to 6 bases and at J to 5 bases, leaving 5 bases not matched to a gene. DNA for the CDR3: TGTGCCAGCAGGCGGGGACAGGGAGACAATGAGCAGTTCTTC. Protein product: CASRRGQGDNEQFF.

This clone was counted a few times. The genes are TRBV10-3 and TRBJ1-1; tentatively, D is TRBD1 (6 bases). V lost 10 bases and J lost 1, with 13 bases in between. CDR3 size: 13 residues. The germline gives CDR1 ENHRY, CDR2 SYGVKD. CDR3 DNA sequence: TGTGCCACCACAGGGATTCAGAACACTGAAGCTTTCTTT. Translating it yields CATTGIQNTEAFF.

The V call is TRBV5-1, the J call TRBJ2-7; D gene ambiguous. V was shortened by 5 bases and J by 3 bases, with 6 bases between the two germline ends. CDR1 and CDR2 from the germline V gene are SGHRS and YFSETQ. This CDR3 spans 11 amino acids. The CDR3 region is CASSGNYEQYF. The CDR3, as DNA: TGCGCCAGCAGTGGGAACTACGAGCAGTACTTC. The full variable domain, with the rest looked up from reference TRBV5-1 and TRBJ2-7, is KAGVTQTPRYLIKTRGQQVTLSCSPISGHRSVSWYQQTPGQGLQFLFEYFSETQRNKGNFPGRFSGRQFSNSRSEMNVSTLELGDSALYLCASSGNYEQYFGPGTRLTVT.